This T cell receptor beta chain was profiled in a study of T cells in localized non-small cell lung cancer. The CDR3 loop spans 15 amino acids. Per the germline V gene, CDR1 is MNHEY and CDR2 is SMNVEV (reference sequence). Trimming removed 3 bases from V and 1 base from J; junction bases left unmatched: 1. Clones were sequenced by immunoSEQ multiplex PCR, and TCRdb holds only the in-frame ones, with some missing. Among 45,000 to 65,000 clones listed, around three quarters were seen once. The V call is TRBV27, the J call TRBJ2-1, with 9 bases that match TRBD1. The sample here was PBMCs, taken before any cancer treatment. This TCR derives from a woman aged 40 to 75 with stage II lung adenocarcinoma. The CDR3 spells CASSLDRGSYNEQFF. The CDR3 DNA follows: TGTGCCAGCAGTTTGGACAGGGGTTCCTACAATGAGCAGTTCTTC.